The 15 T cell receptor delta chains given below trace back to one sample, sequenced in a study of γδ T cells in repeated Plasmodium falciparum infection. Flow sorting of PBMC yielded separate Vgamma9/Vdelta2+ and Vdelta2-negative gammadelta T cell populations for bulk repertoire analysis. TCRdb reprocessed the multiplex PCR reads through CATT. The sample lists around 46,000 delta-chain clones; approximately 2% were seen once. The sequencing sample was made of gamma-delta T cells from blood. These receptors were taken from a pool of human donors (malaria-infected and uninfected, not separated).

To note about this clone: One base separates it from a far larger clone, so it is likely a read error. Different DNA sequences within this sample yield the same CDR3. The J gene was not called, though the V gene is TRDV1; no check of the table's D call, TRDD3, against the DNA was made. The CDR3 consists of 22 residues. CDR1 and CDR2 (germline): TSWWSYY, QGS. CDR3 DNA: TGTGCTCTTGGGGAAACGTCGTTTCCTAGACTATATGAGATGGTATACACCGATAAACTCATCTTC. Protein product: CALGETSFPRLYEMVYTDKLIF.

This clone was observed a handful of times. TCRdb records a much larger clone's protein for this DNA, with a difference at residue 4 that likely arises from a read error; the protein given is the translation of the DNA. The rearrangement uses TRDV2 and TRDJ1; D not certain. Here the J gene came from matching the DNA to germline, since TCRdb omits it. The CDR3 length is 16 residues. Germline loops: CDR1 GEAIGNYY, CDR2 EKD. The chain's CDR3 is CACVTEEEEGTDKLIF. The CDR3 DNA sequence: TGTGCCTGTGTCACCGAGGAAGAAGAGGGCACCGATAAACTCATCTTT.

In the case of this clone: A far larger clone lies a single base away; this is likely a read error. Additional DNA sequences in this sample encode the identical CDR3. CDR3 nucleotide sequence: TGTGCCTGTGACACTTTACTGGGGGATACACGATCCTCTTGGGACACCCGACAGATGTTTTTC. The encoded protein is CACDTLLGDTRSSWDTRQMFF. V usage is TRDV2 and J usage is TRDJ3; 12 nucleotides align to TRDD3. The J gene was missing in TCRdb and was found by matching the end of the DNA to germline. Trimming removed 1 base from V and 4 bases from J; junction bases left unmatched: 13. The germline CDR1 and CDR2 sequences are GEAIGNYY and EKD. The CDR3 spans 21 residues.

This clone was picked up a small number of times. This sequence is one base from a far larger clone and is likely a read error. Other DNA sequences within the sample encode an identical CDR3. The genes are TRDV2 and TRDJ1; 7 bases map to TRDD3. Because TCRdb records no J gene, it was assigned here through a match of the DNA to germline. The germline V gene has CDR1 GEAIGNYY and CDR2 EKD. V shed 0 bases and J 0 bases; nucleotides not matched to a gene: 12. The CDR3 length is 18 residues. CDR3 in amino acids: CACDTLSTGEQYTDKLIF. CDR3 coding DNA: TGTGCCTGTGACACCCTCAGTACTGGGGAACAGTACACCGATAAACTCATCTTT.

There are many counts of this clone. With a far larger clone one base away, a read error is the likely cause. Other DNA variants within this sample encode the same CDR3. V gene TRDV3 combines with J gene TRDJ1; a weak D match, TRDD2 (6 bases). No J gene is reported in TCRdb; it was inferred here by comparing the DNA with germline. The CDR3 spans 21 residues. Germline V CDR1 and CDR2: TVYSNPD, GDNSRS (reference sequence). The CDR3 loop is CATLKTVILPGWCPYTDKLIF. The DNA for the CDR3 is TGTGCTACGCTCAAAACCGTCATCCTACCGGGCTGGTGCCCATACACCGATAAACTCATCTTT.

A word on this clone: TCRdb shows a much larger clone's protein in place of this DNA's translation, and the two differ at residue 18, likely through a read error; the protein shown is translated from the DNA. This chain joins TRDV3 and TRDJ1; 10 nucleotides match TRDD3. The J gene, left out of TCRdb, was set here by checking the DNA against germline. CDR3 size: 21 residues. CDR1 TVYSNPD and CDR2 GDNSRS come from the germline V gene (reference sequence). The chain's CDR3 is CAFNSRHFHYWGMNIPDELIF. The CDR3 nucleotides are TGTGCCTTTAATTCGCGCCACTTCCACTACTGGGGGATGAATATCCCCGATGAACTCATCTTT.

In its sample, this clone was seen a few times. A read error likely explains this, since a far larger clone differs by one base. In the same sample, other DNA sequences code for this CDR3. The V gene is TRDV2; the J gene was not called; TRDD3 is taken as the D call from the table, unchecked against the DNA. This CDR3 comprises 19 residues. Germline CDR1 and CDR2: GEAIGNYY and EKD. This CDR3 reads CACDSLYTLLGERTDKLIF. The CDR3 DNA reads TGTGCCTGTGACTCACTTTATACCTTGTTGGGGGAAAGGACCGATAAGCTCATCTTT.

This clone has more than one count but fewer than ten. The TCRdb protein, from a much larger clone, departs from this DNA's translation at residue 11, likely by read error; the protein shown derives from the DNA. The chain recombines TRDV1 with TRDJ1; perhaps TRDD3 as D (6 bases). As TCRdb names no J gene, one was assigned here on the basis of a DNA match to germline. CDR3 size: 20 residues. Germline-derived CDR1 and CDR2 are TSWWSYY and QGS. V lost 0 bases and J 0 bases, leaving 23 bases between the germline ends. CDR3 sequence reads: CALGELQVRGWPYYTDKLIF. CDR3 nucleotides: TGTGCTCTTGGGGAACTTCAGGTCCGGGGATGGCCCTATTACACCGATAAACTCATCTTT.

This clone was counted a few times. The protein in TCRdb stems from a much larger clone and differs at residue 8 from this DNA's translation, likely a read error; here the protein is translated from the DNA. The rearrangement uses TRDV2 and TRDJ1; 9 positions match TRDD3. Here the J gene came from matching the DNA to germline, since TCRdb omits it. V lost 0 bases, J lost 1 base, and 8 bases stayed unmatched. Germline CDR1 is GEAIGNYY and CDR2 is EKD. The CDR3 loop spans 17 amino acids. CDR3: CACDTLPRGDTTDKLIF. For the CDR3, the DNA is TGTGCCTGTGACACCCTCCCGCGGGGGGATACCACCGATAAACTCATCTTT.

This clone was counted a few times. This DNA's translation and the protein TCRdb lists, from a much larger clone, do not match at residue 22, likely due to a read error; the protein shown is translated from the DNA. There is no J gene call, but TRDV1 is given as the V gene; TRDD3 reflects the table's D call only, with no check against the DNA. The germline gives CDR1 TSWWSYY, CDR2 QGS. The CDR3 totals 24 residues. CDR3 loop: CALGERFLLLDWGILTDYTDKPIF. CDR3 nucleotide sequence: TGTGCTCTTGGGGAACGATTCCTACTCCTGGACTGGGGGATACTCACCGATTACACCGATAAACCCATCTTT.

This clone was seen repeatedly, ten times or more. TCRdb's entry gives the protein of a much larger clone, which mismatches this DNA's translation at residue 5, likely from a read error; the protein reported here is translated from the DNA. The chain carries TRDV2 and TRDJ3; unclear D gene. Here the J gene was assigned by germline matching of the DNA, as TCRdb has none. CDR1 is GEAIGNYY and CDR2 is EKD in the germline V gene. V was clipped by 3 bases and J by 2 bases, with 16 bases between them. CDR3 size: 18 residues. CDR3 sequence reads: CACDAVRDRTWDTRQMFF. CDR3 DNA sequence: TGTGCCTGTGACGCCGTTAGGGACCGTACCTGGGACACCCGACAGATGTTTTTC.

In its sample, this clone was seen a few times. TCRdb has a much larger clone's protein, which differs at residue 8 from the translation of this DNA, likely because of a read error; what is shown is the protein translated from the DNA. The chain employs TRDV2 and TRDJ1; 8 nucleotides line up with TRDD3. TCRdb offers no J gene call, so here the DNA was matched to germline to obtain one. The junction had 12 bases not matched to a gene; V was cut back by 3 bases and J by 1 base. Germline-derived CDR1 and CDR2 are GEAIGNYY and EKD. The CDR3 is 17 residues long. The CDR3 sequence: CACDYWGVAQGTDKLIF. The CDR3 coding sequence is TGTGCCTGTGACTACTGGGGGGTTGCACAGGGCACCGATAAACTCATCTTT.

This clone was seen at least ten times. A far larger clone is a single base away, which makes a read error likely. Other DNA sequences in the same sample also yield this CDR3. The chain carries TRDV2 and TRDJ1; D is unclear. TCRdb gives no J gene; it was assigned here by matching the DNA to germline. The germline V and J ends were trimmed by 0 bases and 0 bases, with 13 bases remaining between them. Per the germline V gene, CDR1 is GEAIGNYY and CDR2 is EKD. This CDR3 spans 16 amino acids. The CDR3: CACDTLVGPHTDKLIF. The DNA of the CDR3 is TGTGCCTGTGACACCTTGGTCGGCCCTCACACCGATAAACTCATCTTT.

To note about this clone: The protein recorded in TCRdb matches a much larger clone and deviates from this DNA's translation at residue 16, suggesting a read error; the protein here is obtained by translating the DNA. This chain joins TRDV3 and TRDJ1; 13 positions agree with TRDD3. In the absence of a J gene in TCRdb, the DNA was matched to germline to assign it here. V gave up 5 bases and J gave up 5 bases; unmatched junction bases: 29. From germline, CDR1 is TVYSNPD and CDR2 GDNSRS (reference sequence). The CDR3 is 21 amino acids. The CDR3 bases are TGTGCCACCTACCTTCCTTCTCTCTACTGGGGGATACGCGGTTTTTGTGATAAACTCATCTTT. It codes for CATYLPSLYWGIRGFCDKLIF. Drawing the rest from reference TRDV3 and TRDJ1, the complete variable domain is CDKVTQSSPDQTVASGSEVVLLCTYDTVYSNPDLFWYRIRPDYSFQFVFYGDNSRSEGADFTQGRFSVKHILTQKAFHLVISPVRTEDSATYYCATYLPSLYWGIRGFCDKLIFGKGTRVTVEP.

Regarding this clone: The translation of this DNA and the TCRdb protein of a much larger clone differ at residue 13, probably owing to a read error; the protein shown here is translated from the DNA. For the V gene the call is TRDV2; the J gene has no call; the D call of TRDD3 is as the table states it, not checked on the DNA. This CDR3 contains 15 residues. Germline CDR1 reads GEAIGNYY; CDR2 reads EKD. The CDR3 spells CACDAVGDPGDKFIF. The CDR3 DNA reads as TGTGCCTGTGACGCAGTAGGGGATCCGGGCGATAAATTCATCTTT.